This TCR beta chain was obtained from a study of T cells in Graves' hyperthyroidism and ophthalmopathy. Whole-study results and caveats: Prediction of ophthalmopathy progression came a median roughly 6.6 months pre-onset.

There were TCR beta CDR3 regions amplified from RNA transcripts. HTBI primers drove first-round RT-PCR of the TCR CDR3. TCRdb recomputed calls from the multiplex PCR reads with MiXCR, one row per CDR3 protein. The data show hundreds of thousands of distinct CDR3 sequences, with more than 15% seen just once and 13% to 15% held by the top ten. There are many counts of this clonotype. Its target is unknown. CDR3 length: 13 amino acids. Germline CDR1 and CDR2: ENHRY and SYGVKD. The V segment lost 9 bases and the J segment 1 base; nucleotides outside the gene matches: 5. This rearrangement joins TRBV10-3 to TRBJ1-1, with 7 bases lining up with TRBD1. Sequenced input: blood. The sequence derives from a woman younger than 35 with Graves' hyperthyroidism. The CDR3 reads CAMAGTENTEAFF. The CDR3 nucleotides read TGTGCCATGGCCGGGACAGAGAACACTGAAGCTTTCTTT.